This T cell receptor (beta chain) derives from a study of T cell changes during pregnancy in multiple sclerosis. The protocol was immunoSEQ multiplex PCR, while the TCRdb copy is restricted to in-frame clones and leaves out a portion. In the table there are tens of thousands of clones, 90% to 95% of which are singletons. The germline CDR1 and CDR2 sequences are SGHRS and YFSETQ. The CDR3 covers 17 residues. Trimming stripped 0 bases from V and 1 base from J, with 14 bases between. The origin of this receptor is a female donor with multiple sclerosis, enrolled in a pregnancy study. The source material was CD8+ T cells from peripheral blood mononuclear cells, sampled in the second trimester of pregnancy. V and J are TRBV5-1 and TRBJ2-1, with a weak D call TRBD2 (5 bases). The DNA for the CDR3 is TGCGCCAGCAGCTTGGTTGGAGGACTCTCATCCTACAATGAGCAGTTCTTC. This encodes CASSLVGGLSSYNEQFF.